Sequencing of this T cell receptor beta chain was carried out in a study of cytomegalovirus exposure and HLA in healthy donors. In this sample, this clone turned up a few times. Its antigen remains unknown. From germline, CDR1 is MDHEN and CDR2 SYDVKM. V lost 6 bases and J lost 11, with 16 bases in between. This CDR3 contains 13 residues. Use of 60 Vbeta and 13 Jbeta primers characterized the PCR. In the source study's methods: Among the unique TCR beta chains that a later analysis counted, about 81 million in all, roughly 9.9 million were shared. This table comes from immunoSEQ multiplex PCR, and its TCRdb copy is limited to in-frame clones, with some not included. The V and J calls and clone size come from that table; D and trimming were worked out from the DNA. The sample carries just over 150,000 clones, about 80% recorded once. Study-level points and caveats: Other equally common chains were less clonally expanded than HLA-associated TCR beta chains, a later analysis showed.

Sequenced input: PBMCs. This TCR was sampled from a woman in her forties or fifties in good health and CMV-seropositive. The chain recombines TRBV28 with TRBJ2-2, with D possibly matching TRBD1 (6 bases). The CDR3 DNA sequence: TGTGCCAGCAGCCGCAGGGGAGTCGATGAGCTGTTTTTT. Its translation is CASSRRGVDELFF.